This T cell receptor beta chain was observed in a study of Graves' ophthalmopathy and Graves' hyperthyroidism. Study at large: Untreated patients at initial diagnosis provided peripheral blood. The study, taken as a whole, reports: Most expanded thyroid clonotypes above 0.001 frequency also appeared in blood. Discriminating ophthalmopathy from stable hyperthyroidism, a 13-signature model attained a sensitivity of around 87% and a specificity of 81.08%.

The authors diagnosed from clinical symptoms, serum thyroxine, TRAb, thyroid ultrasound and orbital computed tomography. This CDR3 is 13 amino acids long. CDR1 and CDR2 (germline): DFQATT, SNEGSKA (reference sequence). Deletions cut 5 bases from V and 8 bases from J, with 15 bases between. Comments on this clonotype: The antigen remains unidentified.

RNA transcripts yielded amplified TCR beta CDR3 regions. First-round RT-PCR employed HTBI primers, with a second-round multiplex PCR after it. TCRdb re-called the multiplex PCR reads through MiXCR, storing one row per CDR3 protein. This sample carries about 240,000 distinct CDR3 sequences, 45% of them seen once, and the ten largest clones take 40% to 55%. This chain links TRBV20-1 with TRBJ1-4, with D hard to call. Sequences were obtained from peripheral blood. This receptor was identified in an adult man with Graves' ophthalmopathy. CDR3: CSAPDGGGEKLFF. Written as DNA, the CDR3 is TGCAGTGCTCCAGACGGAGGTGGGGAAAAACTGTTTTTT.